The present entry profiles one T cell receptor beta chain with its context. Residents of 24 US areas, aged about 18 to 89 years, made up the participants. Cohort allocation depended upon clinical history that participants reported. Original data processing: Estimation of nucleated cell counts relied on the amplification of reference gene primers. Profiled with immunoSEQ multiplex PCR; TCRdb holds only in-frame clones, not every one. The V and J calls and clone size were taken over from that table, and D and trimming were inferred from the DNA. The sample has hundreds of thousands of clones; 70% to 90% are singletons. This entry comes from a study of blood T cell repertoires in COVID-19. For the study at large: Sources were T cells, B-cell-depleted T cells, or PBMCs; the material itself was cDNA or gDNA.

The CDR3 consists of 18 residues. The V gene's germline CDR1 is SGHKS and CDR2 YYEKEE (reference sequence). V was clipped by 4 bases and J by 0 bases; unmatched bases: 8. This rearrangement joins TRBV5-5 to TRBJ2-1; TRBD2 aligns across 12 bases. Sequenced: PBMCs or T cells enriched from blood (not recorded which). This TCR came from a man in his late teens or twenties who had recovered from COVID-19. CDR3 protein: CASSPGLAGPSSYNEQFF. The CDR3 region has the DNA TGTGCCAGCAGCCCTGGACTAGCGGGGCCGAGCTCCTACAATGAGCAGTTCTTC.